This is a list of T cell receptor beta chains from one sample in a study of identifying expanded T cells in peripheral blood. Libraries were prepared by immunoSEQ multiplex PCR; TCRdb keeps only in-frame clonotypes and omits some of them. The table includes roughly 100,000 clones, around 88% detected once. Sequenced sample: blood. The receptor source for this set is a person aged 18-69 years in good health. CDR3s include the opening cysteine and the closing phenylalanine or tryptophan. A D gene is named only where the DNA matches it firmly. Rows may omit the clone size; those that give it use once, few, many or a size class.

once	-	TRBV6-1	TRBJ1-5	CASSDREQPQHF	TGTGCCAGCAGTGATAGGGAGCAGCCCCAGCATTTT
once	-	TRBV20-1	TRBJ2-7	CSARGFEQYF	TGCAGTGCTAGGGGGTTCGAGCAGTACTTC
-	-	TRBV30	TRBJ1-1	CAWSDRVEAFF	TGTGCCTGGAGTGACCGGGTTGAAGCTTTCTTT
-	-	TRBV7-9	TRBJ2-1	CASSPSSYNEQFF	TGTGCCAGCAGCCCCAGCTCCTACAATGAGCAGTTCTTC
-	TRBD1	TRBV7-8	TRBJ1-1	CASSPPRDRNTEAFF	TGTGCCAGCAGCCCACCCCGGGACAGGAACACTGAAGCTTTCTTT
-	-	TRBV2	TRBJ1-2	CASTPGHNYGYTF	TGTGCCAGCACCCCCGGGCACAACTATGGCTACACCTTC
-	-	TRBV2	TRBJ2-1	CASTGSRGRWGQFF	TGTGCCAGCACCGGGAGTAGGGGGCGATGGGGGCAGTTCTTC
-	-	TRBV7-2	TRBJ2-3	CASSFGAVGADTQYF	TGTGCCAGCAGCTTTGGCGCTGTTGGCGCAGATACGCAGTATTTT
-	-	TRBV28	TRBJ1-2	CASTPFGALTRNYGYTF	TGTGCCAGCACCCCCTTTGGGGCCCTTACCAGAAACTATGGCTACACCTTC
once	-	TRBV2	TRBJ2-7	CASSQSRVDEQYF	TGTGCCAGCAGCCAAAGCCGAGTAGACGAGCAGTACTTC
-	TRBD1	TRBV6-6	TRBJ1-4	CASRTGAATNEKLFF	TGTGCCAGTAGGACAGGGGCCGCAACTAATGAAAAACTGTTTTTT
-	TRBD1	TRBV5-1	TRBJ2-2	CASSTGTGGTGELFF	TGCGCCAGCAGTACCGGGACAGGGGGCACCGGGGAGCTGTTTTTT
-	-	TRBV27	TRBJ1-1	CASSLVAGVTEAFF	TGTGCCAGCAGTTTAGTTGCAGGGGTCACTGAAGCTTTCTTT
-	TRBD2	TRBV6-5	TRBJ2-1	CASWQRGLNEQFF	TGTGCCAGCTGGCAGCGGGGGTTGAATGAGCAGTTCTTC
-	-	TRBV5-1	TRBJ1-1	CASSLGPRAGPGDAFF	TGCGCCAGCAGCTTGGGGCCCCGGGCCGGGCCGGGTGACGCTTTCTTT
once	-	TRBV20-1	TRBJ2-5	CSARPQETQYF	TGCAGTGCTAGGCCGCAAGAGACCCAGTACTTC
-	TRBD1	TRBV19	TRBJ1-1	CASSPRQGGAFF	TGTGCCAGTAGTCCCCGGCAGGGGGGAGCTTTCTTT
-	-	TRBV9	TRBJ2-3	CASSVLLGDTQYF	TGTGCCAGCAGCGTACTGCTGGGAGATACGCAGTATTTT
-	-	TRBV6-6	TRBJ1-6	CASTSRSSYNSPLHF	TGTGCCAGCACCTCTCGGAGCTCCTATAATTCACCCCTCCACTTT
few	-	TRBV2	TRBJ1-1	CASRQESTAEAFF	TGTGCCAGCCGACAGGAAAGCACGGCTGAAGCTTTCTTT
-	-	TRBV6-5	TRBJ2-3	CASSYSQGNPDTQYF	TGTGCCAGCAGTTACTCACAAGGAAACCCAGATACGCAGTATTTT
-	TRBD1	TRBV28	TRBJ2-2	CASSLNRGLGGELFF	TGTGCCAGCAGTTTGAACAGGGGGCTTGGCGGGGAGCTGTTTTTT
-	-	TRBV4-1	TRBJ1-4	CASSQGEGTHRIFEKLFF	TGCGCCAGCAGCCAAGGCGAGGGGACACATCGGATTTTTGAAAAACTGTTTTTT
-	-	TRBV9	TRBJ2-3	CASSASPNPDTQYF	TGTGCCAGCAGCGCTAGCCCCAACCCAGATACGCAGTATTTT
-	-	TRBV19	TRBJ2-6	CASRDRGSSGANVLTF	TGTGCCAGTAGGGACAGAGGCAGCTCTGGGGCCAACGTCCTGACTTTC
-	TRBD1	TRBV27	TRBJ1-2	CASKRQGEFYGYTF	TGTGCCAGCAAACGACAGGGAGAATTTTATGGCTACACCTTC
-	-	TRBV28	TRBJ1-2	CASKSGQNYGYTF	TGTGCCAGCAAGTCCGGACAAAACTATGGCTACACCTTC
once	TRBD1	TRBV28	TRBJ1-4	CASSLDRGNEKLFF	TGTGCCAGTTCACTGGACAGGGGGAATGAAAAACTGTTTTTT
-	TRBD1	TRBV5-5	TRBJ1-2	CASFFTDRGHGYTF	TGTGCCAGCTTCTTCACGGACAGGGGACATGGCTACACCTTC
-	TRBD1	TRBV10-1	TRBJ2-2	CASSESEPTGTGELFF	TGCGCCAGCAGTGAGTCGGAACCGACAGGGACCGGGGAGCTGTTTTTT
few	-	TRBV29-1	TRBJ2-7	CSAKTRTEQYF	TGCAGCGCAAAAACCAGGACCGAGCAGTACTTC
-	-	TRBV5-4	TRBJ1-1	CASKGDIGFNTEAFF	TGTGCCAGCAAGGGAGACATCGGTTTTAACACTGAAGCTTTCTTT
-	TRBD1	TRBV5-4	TRBJ2-5	CASSLDRGLQETQYF	TGTGCCAGCAGCTTAGACAGGGGGTTGCAAGAGACCCAGTACTTC
-	TRBD2	TRBV6-5	TRBJ2-3	CASSSGGGGGYTQYF	TGTGCCAGCAGTAGCGGCGGAGGCGGGGGGTATACGCAGTATTTT
-	TRBD2	TRBV7-2	TRBJ2-1	CASSYASGGAVYEQFF	TGTGCCAGCAGCTATGCTAGCGGGGGGGCGGTTTATGAGCAGTTCTTC
-	-	TRBV25-1	TRBJ1-1	CASREDLLNTEAFF	TGTGCCAGCAGGGAGGACCTCCTGAACACTGAAGCTTTCTTT
-	TRBD2	TRBV2	TRBJ2-3	CASSDLAGGPDTQYF	TGTGCCAGCAGTGATTTAGCGGGGGGCCCAGATACGCAGTATTTT
once	-	TRBV30	TRBJ1-5	CAWRGAPGQPQHF	TGTGCCTGGAGGGGGGCGCCGGGTCAGCCCCAGCATTTT
-	-	TRBV7-9	TRBJ2-7	CASSSRQEYEQYF	TGTGCCAGCAGTTCCCGACAGGAGTACGAGCAGTACTTC
-	-	TRBV4-2	TRBJ2-6	CASSLGEGVSGANVLTF	TGTGCCAGCAGCCTCGGCGAAGGGGTCTCTGGGGCCAACGTCCTGACTTTC
-	-	TRBV19	TRBJ1-4	CATSILGTRIVKLFF	TGTGCCACCTCGATTCTGGGCACAAGAATAGTAAAACTGTTTTTT
once	-	TRBV18	TRBJ1-1	CASSQTGNTEAFF	TGTGCCAGCTCGCAGACAGGGAACACTGAAGCTTTCTTT
-	-	TRBV5-1	TRBJ2-5	CASSIQETQYF	TGCGCCAGCAGCATCCAAGAGACCCAGTACTTC
-	-	TRBV15	TRBJ2-7	CATSRITGSGEQYF	TGTGCCACCAGCAGAATCACTGGAAGCGGCGAGCAGTACTTC
-	TRBD2	TRBV7-3	TRBJ2-3	CASSPKAGLAGGQYDTQYF	TGTGCCAGCAGCCCCAAAGCCGGACTAGCGGGGGGGCAGTACGATACGCAGTATTTT
-	TRBD1	TRBV7-9	TRBJ2-7	CASSYSGQGTYEQYF	TGTGCCAGCAGCTACTCTGGACAGGGGACCTACGAGCAGTACTTC
-	TRBD2	TRBV28	TRBJ2-7	CASRVAGARYEQYF	TGTGCCAGCAGGGTAGCGGGAGCGAGGTACGAGCAGTACTTC
-	-	TRBV30	TRBJ1-2	CAWSVQGILGYTF	TGTGCCTGGAGTGTACAGGGCATCTTGGGCTACACCTTC
-	TRBD2	TRBV7-2	TRBJ2-5	CASSFQKGGETQYF	TGTGCCAGCAGCTTCCAAAAGGGAGGGGAGACCCAGTACTTC
-	TRBD1	TRBV5-1	TRBJ2-7	CASSFQDRGNGEQYF	TGCGCCAGCAGCTTCCAGGACAGGGGGAACGGCGAGCAGTACTTC
-	-	TRBV6-1	TRBJ1-5	CASRETENQPQHF	TGTGCCAGCAGGGAGACAGAAAATCAGCCCCAGCATTTT
-	-	TRBV2	TRBJ1-2	CASRQDGEYGYTF	TGTGCCAGCAGACAAGACGGAGAGTATGGCTACACCTTC
-	-	TRBV6-6	TRBJ1-1	CASSDGGVMNTEAFF	TGTGCCAGCAGTGACGGAGGGGTGATGAACACTGAAGCTTTCTTT
-	TRBD1	TRBV11-3	TRBJ2-5	CASSGQGGETQYF	TGTGCCAGCAGCGGACAGGGAGGTGAGACCCAGTACTTC
-	-	TRBV30	TRBJ2-5	CAWSSGKETQYF	TGTGCCTGGAGTTCAGGGAAAGAGACCCAGTACTTC